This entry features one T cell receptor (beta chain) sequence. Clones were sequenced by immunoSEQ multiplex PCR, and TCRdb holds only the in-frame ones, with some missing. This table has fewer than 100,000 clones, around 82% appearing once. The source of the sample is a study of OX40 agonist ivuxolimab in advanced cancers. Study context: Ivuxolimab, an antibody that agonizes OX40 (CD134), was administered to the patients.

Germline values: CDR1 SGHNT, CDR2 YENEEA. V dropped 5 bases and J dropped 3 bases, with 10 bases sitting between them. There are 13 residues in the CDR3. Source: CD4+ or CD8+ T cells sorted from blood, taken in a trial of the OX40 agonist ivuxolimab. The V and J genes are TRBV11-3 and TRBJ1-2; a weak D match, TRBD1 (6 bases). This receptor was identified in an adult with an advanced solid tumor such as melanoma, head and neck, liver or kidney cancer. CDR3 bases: TGTGCCAGCAGCCCTAGACAGGACTATGGCTACACCTTC. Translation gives CASSPRQDYGYTF.